These T cell receptor beta chains were read from a single sample in a study of T cells in tuberculosis. The data were produced by immunoSEQ multiplex PCR, yet TCRdb's version contains in-frame clones alone and is incomplete. The sample includes fewer than 55,000 clones, over 90% of them seen just once. Sequenced sample: PBMCs. The source is a donor aged 10-29 years with latent tuberculosis or without tuberculosis infection. CDR3s include the opening cysteine and the closing phenylalanine or tryptophan. The D gene is left open where the match is weak. Size is omitted from some rows. Given values are once, few, many or a class for expanded clones.

TRBV6-6	TRBJ1-5	NA	NA	TGTGCCAGCAGTTATCGCGGACATTTGGAGCCCCAGCATTTT	CASSYRGHLEPQHF
TRBV20-1	TRBJ1-1	NA	NA	TGCAGTACGTGGGCACTCACTGAAGCTTTCTTT	CSTWALTEAFF
TRBV2	TRBJ1-4	TRBD1	NA	TGTGCCAGCAGTGCACAGGGGTCTAATGAAAAACTGTTTTTT	CASSAQGSNEKLFF
TRBV7-9	TRBJ1-2	TRBD1	NA	TGTGCCAGCGGCCTAACAGGGGTAGGGAATGGCTACACCTTC	CASGLTGVGNGYTF
TRBV30	TRBJ1-2	NA	NA	TGTGCCTGGAGTGTACGAGGGCCGAACTATGGCTACACCTTC	CAWSVRGPNYGYTF
TRBV21-1	TRBJ1-1	NA	NA	TGTGCCAGCAGCAACGCAGAGGACAGGGTATGGACTGAAGCTTTCTTT	CASSNAEDRVWTEAFF
TRBV2	TRBJ1-4	TRBD1	NA	TGTGCCAGCTCTACAGGGGGCAGCGGTGAAAAACTGTTTTTT	CASSTGGSGEKLFF
TRBV29-1	TRBJ2-5	NA	NA	TGCAGCGTTGAAAAGGGGCGGGGAGAGACCCAGTACTTC	CSVEKGRGETQYF
TRBV7-2	TRBJ1-2	NA	NA	TGTGCCAGCAGCCCCAGTGGGGGCGACTATGGCTACACCTTC	CASSPSGGDYGYTF
TRBV25-1	TRBJ2-7	NA	NA	TGTGCCAGCAGTGACCGAACAGGGAGCGAGCAGTACTTC	CASSDRTGSEQYF
TRBV6-1	TRBJ1-1	NA	NA	TGTGCCAGCAGTCCCTCAATAGCCCGGATACCTGAAGCTTTCTTT	CASSPSIARIPEAFF
TRBV5-1	TRBJ2-5	NA	NA	TGCGCCAGCAGCCAGGTGGAGGGGGCCAAGGAGACCCAGTACTTC	CASSQVEGAKETQYF
TRBV5-5	TRBJ1-2	NA	NA	TGTGCCAGCAGCTTGAAATGGGACACCCGCTATGGCTACACCTTC	CASSLKWDTRYGYTF
TRBV6-6	TRBJ2-1	NA	once	TGTGCCAGCAACAAACAGGGACGGTCCTACAATGAGCAGTTCTTC	CASNKQGRSYNEQFF
TRBV18	TRBJ1-2	NA	NA	TGTGCCAGCTCACCACCAAGTCTAAGGGGAGGCTACACCTTC	CASSPPSLRGGYTF
TRBV10-3	TRBJ2-5	TRBD1	NA	TGTGCCATCAGTCGAGACAGGGAGACGAGAGAGACCCAGTACTTC	CAISRDRETRETQYF
TRBV5-1	TRBJ1-1	NA	NA	TGCGCCAGCAGCGGGGAGGTTCCGAACACTGAAGCTTTCTTT	CASSGEVPNTEAFF
TRBV10-1	TRBJ2-7	TRBD2	NA	TGCGCCACCGCCATGACTAGCGGGTCCTACGAGCAGTACTTC	CATAMTSGSYEQYF
TRBV6-5	TRBJ1-1	TRBD1	once	TGTGCCAGCAGTTACTCGGACAGGGAGGGCACTGAAGCTTTCTTT	CASSYSDREGTEAFF
TRBV6-4	TRBJ2-1	TRBD2	NA	TGTGCCAGCAGTTTCCTAGCGGGAGACGCCAATGAGCAGTTCTTC	CASSFLAGDANEQFF
TRBV18	TRBJ1-4	NA	NA	TGTGCCAGCTCACCACCTTCCGTTCCGAATGAAAAACTGTTTTTT	CASSPPSVPNEKLFF
TRBV4-2	TRBJ2-1	TRBD2	NA	TGTGCCAGCAGCCCCCTAGCGGGGCCGTACAATGAGCAGTTCTTC	CASSPLAGPYNEQFF
TRBV19	TRBJ1-5	NA	NA	TGTGCCAGTAGTGCCCCGGGGGGACCTAGCAATCAGCCCCAGCATTTT	CASSAPGGPSNQPQHF
TRBV5-6	TRBJ2-7	NA	NA	TGTGCCAGCAGCTTGTGGCCCTCTGGGCCCGAGCAGTACTTC	CASSLWPSGPEQYF
TRBV23-1	TRBJ1-1	NA	NA	TGCGCCAGCAGTCAATCGGGAAGGGGCCGCAACAAACCTAGAACTGTCAACACTGAAGCTTTCTTT	CASSQSGRGRNKPRTVNTEAFF
TRBV30	TRBJ2-7	TRBD1	NA	TGTGCCTGGACGTCACAGGGGTACGAGCAGTACTTC	CAWTSQGYEQYF
TRBV2	TRBJ2-3	NA	NA	TGTGCCAGCAGCCGAGACAGGCGATGGACAGATACGCAGTATTTT	CASSRDRRWTDTQYF
TRBV7-9	TRBJ1-5	NA	NA	TGTGCCAGCAGCATCCTATCCCAGCCCCAGCATTTT	CASSILSQPQHF
TRBV15	TRBJ2-4	NA	NA	TGTGCCACCAGTCTGGGGTCAGGAGGAAACATTCAGTACTTC	CATSLGSGGNIQYF
TRBV19	TRBJ1-5	TRBD1	NA	TGTGCCAGTAGTATTGGGACAGCTTTGAATCAGCCCCAGCATTTT	CASSIGTALNQPQHF
TRBV10-2	TRBJ2-7	TRBD1	NA	TGCGCCAGCAGTTCTGCCGGGACAGGGTACTACGAGCAGTACTTC	CASSSAGTGYYEQYF
TRBV5-1	TRBJ2-1	TRBD2	NA	TGCGCCAGCAGCTTTGTAGCGGGGGGAAACAATGAGCAGTTCTTC	CASSFVAGGNNEQFF
TRBV7-2	TRBJ2-7	NA	NA	TGTGCCAGCAGCTCCCTGGGCGCAACCTACGAGCAGTACTTC	CASSSLGATYEQYF